These T cell receptor beta chains were read from a single sample in a study of blood T cell repertoires in COVID-19. Libraries were prepared by immunoSEQ multiplex PCR; TCRdb keeps only in-frame clonotypes and omits some of them. The data contain 390,000 or so clones, about 90% of them singletons. Source material: peripheral blood. The receptor set was obtained from a woman between 25 and 40 years old with COVID-19, enrolled during active disease. Both conserved end residues are part of each CDR3. Each record gives: V gene, J gene, clone size, D gene, CDR3 protein, CDR3 DNA. D genes are given only for firm matches. Clone sizes are given selectively: once, few, many, or a class where the clone is expanded.

V: TRBV11-1
J: TRBJ1-1
size: -
D: -
CDR3: CASSLDAGRMNTEAFF
DNA: TGTGCCAGCAGCTTAGATGCAGGGAGGATGAACACTGAAGCTTTCTTT

V: TRBV9
J: TRBJ2-3
size: once
D: -
CDR3: CASSVRWGADTQYF
DNA: TGTGCCAGCAGCGTACGGTGGGGGGCAGATACGCAGTATTTT

V: TRBV5-1
J: TRBJ2-5
size: -
D: TRBD2
CDR3: CASSLDGGAFQETQYF
DNA: TGCGCCAGCAGCTTGGACGGGGGGGCTTTCCAAGAGACCCAGTACTTC

V: TRBV9
J: TRBJ2-3
size: -
D: -
CDR3: CASSVVRDTQYF
DNA: TGTGCCAGCAGCGTCGTCAGAGATACGCAGTATTTT

V: TRBV21-1
J: TRBJ2-1
size: few
D: -
CDR3: CASSPYPKPGLAYYNEQFF
DNA: TGTGCCAGCAGCCCATACCCGAAACCGGGACTAGCGTATTACAATGAGCAGTTCTTC

V: TRBV19
J: TRBJ2-3
size: -
D: -
CDR3: CASSGLDTQYF
DNA: TGTGCCAGTAGTGGCCTAGATACGCAGTATTTT

V: TRBV2
J: TRBJ1-1
size: few
D: -
CDR3: CASTSGFTEAFF
DNA: TGTGCCAGCACCTCGGGGTTCACTGAAGCTTTCTTT

V: TRBV6-2/TRBV6-3
J: TRBJ1-2
size: -
D: TRBD1
CDR3: CASSSPDRVGNYGYTF
DNA: TGTGCCAGCAGTTCCCCAGACAGGGTGGGGAACTATGGCTACACCTTC

V: TRBV4-3
J: TRBJ1-5
size: -
D: TRBD1
CDR3: CASSQETGKNQPQHF
DNA: TGCGCCAGCAGCCAAGAGACAGGGAAGAATCAGCCCCAGCATTTT

V: TRBV6-2/TRBV6-3
J: TRBJ2-3
size: -
D: TRBD2
CDR3: CASSYSGSGSLTDTQYF
DNA: TGTGCCAGCAGTTACTCAGGTAGCGGGAGCTTGACAGATACGCAGTATTTT

V: TRBV7-9
J: TRBJ2-1
size: few
D: TRBD2
CDR3: CASSRTSGRRRDEQFF
DNA: TGTGCCAGCAGCCGGACTAGCGGGAGGAGGAGGGATGAGCAGTTCTTC

V: TRBV4-1
J: TRBJ2-1
size: -
D: TRBD2
CDR3: CASSQEASGGHNEQFF
DNA: TGCGCCAGCAGCCAAGAAGCTAGCGGTGGACACAATGAGCAGTTCTTC

V: TRBV6-4
J: TRBJ2-7
size: -
D: TRBD2
CDR3: CASSVERGASYEQYF
DNA: TGTGCCAGCAGTGTTGAGCGGGGGGCGTCCTACGAGCAGTACTTC

V: TRBV7-8
J: TRBJ2-1
size: -
D: -
CDR3: CASSLEVLRNEQFF
DNA: TGTGCCAGCAGCTTAGAAGTCTTGAGGAATGAGCAGTTCTTC

V: TRBV18
J: TRBJ1-2
size: few
D: -
CDR3: CASSRDYGYTF
DNA: TGTGCCAGCTCACGAGACTATGGCTACACCTTC

V: TRBV7-2
J: TRBJ2-5
size: -
D: -
CDR3: CASSLRLTGTQETQYF
DNA: TGTGCCAGCAGCTTAAGACTCACAGGGACACAAGAGACCCAGTACTTC

V: TRBV14
J: TRBJ1-2
size: -
D: -
CDR3: CASSVEGGNYGYTF
DNA: TGTGCCAGCAGCGTGGAGGGAGGAAACTATGGCTACACCTTC

V: TRBV7-2
J: TRBJ1-1
size: -
D: -
CDR3: CASSLARHNTEAFF
DNA: TGTGCCAGCAGCTTAGCGCGACACAACACTGAAGCTTTCTTT

V: TRBV9
J: TRBJ1-5
size: -
D: -
CDR3: CASSVGQNQPQHF
DNA: TGTGCCAGCAGCGTGGGGCAAAATCAGCCCCAGCATTTT

V: TRBV4-1
J: TRBJ2-1
size: -
D: TRBD2
CDR3: CASSQDPGRYNEQFF
DNA: TGCGCCAGCAGCCAAGATCCCGGGAGGTACAATGAGCAGTTCTTC

V: TRBV14
J: TRBJ1-2
size: once
D: TRBD1
CDR3: CASSQGDRASDGYTF
DNA: TGTGCCAGCAGCCAAGGGGACAGGGCCTCTGATGGCTACACCTTC

V: TRBV19
J: TRBJ1-2
size: -
D: TRBD1
CDR3: CASSPRQGWHGYTF
DNA: TGTGCCAGTAGTCCCCGACAGGGTTGGCATGGCTACACCTTC

V: TRBV4-1
J: TRBJ1-2
size: few
D: TRBD1
CDR3: CASSDRTGDYGYTF
DNA: TGCGCCAGCAGCGACCGGACAGGGGACTATGGCTACACCTTC

V: TRBV10-3
J: TRBJ1-2
size: -
D: -
CDR3: CAISTGDYGYTF
DNA: TGTGCCATCAGTACAGGTGACTATGGCTACACCTTC

V: TRBV7-2
J: TRBJ2-1
size: few
D: -
CDR3: CASSRLVSYNEQFF
DNA: TGTGCCAGCAGTAGACTAGTCTCCTACAATGAGCAGTTCTTC

V: TRBV30
J: TRBJ1-4
size: -
D: -
CDR3: CAWSDNRGLTNEKLFF
DNA: TGTGCCTGGAGTGACAATCGGGGACTCACTAATGAAAAACTGTTTTTT

V: TRBV7-2
J: TRBJ2-5
size: -
D: TRBD1
CDR3: CASSQNRGLGETQYF
DNA: TGTGCCAGCAGTCAAAACAGGGGGTTAGGTGAGACCCAGTACTTC

V: TRBV28
J: TRBJ1-5
size: -
D: -
CDR3: CASSFRRGYQPQHF
DNA: TGTGCCAGCAGTTTCCGCAGGGGTTATCAGCCCCAGCATTTT

V: TRBV6-6
J: TRBJ2-3
size: -
D: TRBD2
CDR3: CASSRLAGGRTDTQYF
DNA: TGTGCCAGCAGTCGACTAGCGGGGGGTCGTACAGATACGCAGTATTTT

V: TRBV2
J: TRBJ2-1
size: -
D: TRBD2
CDR3: CASSDGLAGQNEQFF
DNA: TGTGCCAGCAGTGATGGGCTAGCGGGACAGAATGAGCAGTTCTTC

V: TRBV5-6
J: TRBJ2-5
size: -
D: TRBD2
CDR3: CASSPYGTSGSQETQYF
DNA: TGTGCCAGCAGCCCTTATGGGACTAGCGGGAGTCAAGAGACCCAGTACTTC

V: TRBV7-8
J: TRBJ2-2
size: once
D: TRBD2
CDR3: CASSHLTGSGANTGELFF
DNA: TGTGCCAGCAGCCACCTGACGGGGAGCGGGGCTAACACCGGGGAGCTGTTTTTT

V: TRBV27
J: TRBJ2-3
size: -
D: -
CDR3: CATAGGLITDTQYF
DNA: TGTGCCACCGCCGGGGGGCTAATCACAGATACGCAGTATTTT

V: TRBV5-4
J: TRBJ1-2
size: -
D: -
CDR3: CASSLGRQGIGVGYTF
DNA: TGTGCCAGCAGCCTTGGCAGGCAGGGGATTGGGGTCGGCTACACCTTC

V: TRBV11-2
J: TRBJ2-2
size: -
D: -
CDR3: CASSLVGGDTGELFF
DNA: TGTGCCAGCAGCTTAGTTGGGGGCGACACCGGGGAGCTGTTTTTT

V: TRBV3-1/TRBV3-2
J: TRBJ2-5
size: -
D: -
CDR3: CASSQGRTALGAQYF
DNA: TGTGCCAGCAGCCAAGGGAGGACAGCCCTAGGGGCCCAGTACTTC

V: TRBV6-5
J: TRBJ2-5
size: -
D: TRBD2
CDR3: CASSYPIAGGGETQYF
DNA: TGTGCCAGCAGTTACCCGATAGCGGGAGGGGGAGAGACCCAGTACTTC

V: TRBV2
J: TRBJ1-2
size: -
D: -
CDR3: CACRGAPSGYTF
DNA: TGTGCCTGCCGGGGAGCGCCTAGTGGCTACACCTTC

V: TRBV4-1
J: TRBJ1-3
size: -
D: -
CDR3: CASSHFWGGKGNTIYF
DNA: TGCGCCAGCAGCCATTTTTGGGGGGGGAAGGGAAACACCATATATTTT

V: TRBV6-5
J: TRBJ2-3
size: -
D: -
CDR3: CASSISRGPDTQYF
DNA: TGTGCCAGCAGTATCTCCAGAGGTCCAGATACGCAGTATTTT

V: TRBV5-1
J: TRBJ2-3
size: -
D: TRBD2
CDR3: CASSASGNWGTDTQYF
DNA: TGCGCCAGCAGCGCTAGCGGGAATTGGGGCACAGATACGCAGTATTTT

V: TRBV2
J: TRBJ1-1
size: -
D: -
CDR3: CASMISGHDTEAFF
DNA: TGTGCCAGCATGATTTCGGGACATGACACTGAAGCTTTCTTT

V: TRBV6-5
J: TRBJ2-5
size: -
D: TRBD1
CDR3: CASSYRAGTGLGTQYF
DNA: TGTGCCAGCAGTTACCGAGCCGGGACAGGGTTAGGTACCCAGTACTTC

V: TRBV27
J: TRBJ1-2
size: -
D: -
CDR3: CASSFDRREFYGYTF
DNA: TGTGCCAGCAGTTTCGACAGACGGGAGTTCTATGGCTACACCTTC

V: TRBV4-3
J: TRBJ2-7
size: -
D: TRBD1
CDR3: CASSQHGQGTTKEQYF
DNA: TGCGCCAGCAGCCAACACGGACAGGGGACTACGAAGGAGCAGTACTTC

V: TRBV28
J: TRBJ2-7
size: -
D: TRBD2
CDR3: CASSLPTSGGDYEQYF
DNA: TGTGCCAGCAGCCTCCCGACTAGCGGGGGAGACTACGAGCAGTACTTC

V: TRBV4-3
J: TRBJ1-4
size: few
D: -
CDR3: CASSRGGRITTNEKLFF
DNA: TGCGCCAGCAGCCGGGGAGGACGGATTACAACTAATGAAAAACTGTTTTTT

V: TRBV12-3/TRBV12-4
J: TRBJ1-4
size: -
D: -
CDR3: CASSRDFNEKLFF
DNA: TGTGCCAGCAGCCGGGACTTTAATGAAAAACTGTTTTTT

V: TRBV18
J: TRBJ2-5
size: -
D: -
CDR3: CASSFRGYQETQYF
DNA: TGTGCCAGCTCATTTAGGGGGTACCAAGAGACCCAGTACTTC

V: TRBV13
J: TRBJ2-1
size: -
D: TRBD1
CDR3: CASSRSSQDRGIDNEQFF
DNA: TGTGCCAGCAGCCGTAGCTCACAGGACAGGGGAATAGACAATGAGCAGTTCTTC

V: TRBV9
J: TRBJ2-5
size: -
D: TRBD1
CDR3: CASSVGDRWLETQYF
DNA: TGTGCCAGCAGCGTGGGGGACAGGTGGTTGGAGACCCAGTACTTC

V: TRBV7-2
J: TRBJ1-2
size: -
D: -
CDR3: CASSLGAGPAYGYTF
DNA: TGTGCCAGCAGCTTAGGGGCAGGTCCGGCCTATGGCTACACCTTC

V: TRBV5-5
J: TRBJ1-3
size: -
D: -
CDR3: CASSEFTGPGNTIYF
DNA: TGTGCCAGCAGCGAATTCACAGGGCCCGGAAACACCATATATTTT

V: TRBV29-1
J: TRBJ2-1
size: -
D: -
CDR3: CSVEGGTPHVGNEQFF
DNA: TGCAGCGTTGAAGGTGGTACCCCCCACGTCGGTAATGAGCAGTTCTTC

V: TRBV5-6
J: TRBJ1-4
size: -
D: -
CDR3: CASSLVADEKLFF
DNA: TGTGCCAGCAGCTTGGTGGCGGATGAAAAACTGTTTTTT

V: TRBV5-4
J: TRBJ2-2
size: -
D: -
CDR3: CASSPKGSGFINTGELFF
DNA: TGTGCCAGCAGCCCCAAGGGTAGCGGTTTTATTAACACCGGGGAGCTGTTTTTT